The source of this T cell receptor beta chain is a study of CD8 T cells in Susac syndrome. With random hexamers, reverse transcription was performed on about 0.5 to 1 ug of RNA. Multiplex immunoSEQ PCR targeted 54 Vbeta and 13 Jbeta TCR beta segments. TCRdb analysed the immunoSEQ multiplex PCR reads with MiXCR anew, one entry per CDR3 protein. The sample includes about 120,000 distinct CDR3 sequences, 85% to 95% seen only once; the top ten take 0.12%. CD8+ and CD4+ T cells circulating in blood were sequenced for TCR beta. The study used healthy donors as controls matched for age and sex. Germline CDR1 reads MNHNS; CDR2 reads SASEGT. The V and J ends lost 6 bases and 0 bases respectively, with 15 bases between them. CDR3 length equals 16 residues.

The sample taken for sequencing was CD8+ T cells from PBMCs. This TCR was recovered from a human donor in good health. This chain links TRBV6-1 with TRBJ1-5; TRBD1 might be the D (6 bases). CDR3 loop: CASRQGGGPSNQPQHF. DNA for the CDR3: TGTGCCAGCAGACAGGGCGGAGGGCCTAGCAATCAGCCCCAGCATTTT.